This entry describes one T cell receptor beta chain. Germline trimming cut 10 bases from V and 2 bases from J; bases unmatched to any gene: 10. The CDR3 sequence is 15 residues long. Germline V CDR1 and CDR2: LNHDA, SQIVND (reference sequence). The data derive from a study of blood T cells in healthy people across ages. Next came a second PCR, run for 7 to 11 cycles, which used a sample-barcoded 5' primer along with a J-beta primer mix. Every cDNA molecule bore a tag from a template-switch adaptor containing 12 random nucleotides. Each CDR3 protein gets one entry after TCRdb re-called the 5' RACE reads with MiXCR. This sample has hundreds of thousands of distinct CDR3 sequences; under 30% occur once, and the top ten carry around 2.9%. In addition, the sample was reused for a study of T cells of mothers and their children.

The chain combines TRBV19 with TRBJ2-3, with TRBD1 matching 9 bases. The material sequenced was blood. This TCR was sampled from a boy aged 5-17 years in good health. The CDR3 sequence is CAISKGTGTTDTQYF. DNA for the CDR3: TGTGCCATTTCAAAGGGGACAGGGACCACAGATACGCAGTATTTT. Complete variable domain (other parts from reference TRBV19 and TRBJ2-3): DGGITQSPKYLFRKEGQNVTLSCEQNLNHDAMYWYRQDPGQGLRLIYYSQIVNDFQKGDIAEGYSVSREKKESFPLTVTSAQKNPTAFYLCAISKGTGTTDTQYFGPGTRLTVL.